This T cell receptor (beta chain) came from a study of PD-1 blockade in classical Hodgkin lymphoma. By sample fraction, this clone is large. What it recognizes is unknown. Germline assignment: CDR1 WNHNN and CDR2 SYGVQD (reference sequence). With 3 bases removed from V and 4 bases from J, the gap between germline ends came to 1 base. The CDR3 sequence is 11 residues long. Findings of the study overall: By C4D1 there was a significant rise in CD4+ TCR diversity but not in CD8+ TCR diversity. Complete responders had baseline diversity similar to newly diagnosed patients.

Specified time point: cycle 4 day 1 (C4D1), after five to seven weeks of nivolumab. Every single patient, without exception, relapsed after autologous stem cell transplantation, and brentuximab vedotin exposure varied. CD8+ T cells were isolated from thawed PBMCs by magnetic negative selection. When best responses were assessed, they were complete response, partial response or progressive disease. Assay used: immunoSEQ multiplex PCR; TCRdb lists only in-frame clones, some missing. The sample shows approximately 15,000 clones, about nine tenths of them seen only once. The sequenced sample was CD8+ T cells from blood, obtained before the fourth cycle of nivolumab. The chain has TRBV10-1 and TRBJ1-5; D is unclear. The TCR sequence derives from a human donor with classical Hodgkin lymphoma. DNA of the CDR3: TGCGCCAGCAGTGATAATCAGCCCCAGCATTTT. The encoded protein is CASSDNQPQHF.